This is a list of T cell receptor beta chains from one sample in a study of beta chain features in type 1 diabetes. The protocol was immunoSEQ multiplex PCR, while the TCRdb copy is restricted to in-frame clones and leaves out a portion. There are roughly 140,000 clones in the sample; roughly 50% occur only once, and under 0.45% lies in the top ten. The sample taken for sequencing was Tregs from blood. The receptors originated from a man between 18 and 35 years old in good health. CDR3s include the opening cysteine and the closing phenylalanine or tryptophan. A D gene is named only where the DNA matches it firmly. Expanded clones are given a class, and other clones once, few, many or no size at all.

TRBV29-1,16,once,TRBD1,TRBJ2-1,CSVSSGQGATYNEQFF,TGCAGCGTATCATCGGGACAGGGAGCAACCTACAATGAGCAGTTCTTC
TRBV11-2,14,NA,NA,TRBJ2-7,CASSLSAGIYEQYF,TGTGCCAGCAGCTTAAGCGCGGGGATCTACGAGCAGTACTTC
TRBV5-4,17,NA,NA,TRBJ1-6,CASRNNRERLYNSPLHF,TGTGCCAGCCGAAATAACAGGGAACGCTTGTATAATTCACCCCTCCACTTT
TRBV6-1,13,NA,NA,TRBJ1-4,CASRFAANEKLFF,TGTGCCAGCCGCTTTGCGGCTAATGAAAAACTGTTTTTT
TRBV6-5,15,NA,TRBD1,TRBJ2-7,CASSRLPGTGYEQYF,TGTGCCAGCAGCCGCCTCCCCGGGACAGGCTACGAGCAGTACTTC
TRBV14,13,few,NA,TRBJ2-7,CASSLTGVDEQYF,TGTGCCAGCAGCCTCACGGGGGTCGACGAGCAGTACTTC
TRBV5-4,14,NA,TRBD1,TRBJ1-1,CASSHPRDRYRAFF,TGTGCCAGCAGCCACCCCCGGGACAGATATCGAGCTTTCTTT
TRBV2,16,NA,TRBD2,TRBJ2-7,CASSPGLAGGSYEQYF,TGTGCCAGCAGCCCCGGACTAGCGGGGGGATCCTACGAGCAGTACTTC
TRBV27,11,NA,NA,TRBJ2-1,CASSFRMEEFF,TGTGCCAGCAGTTTCCGCATGGAGGAGTTCTTC
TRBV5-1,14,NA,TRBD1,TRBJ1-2,CASSLGQGAYGYTF,TGCGCCAGCAGCCTCGGACAGGGAGCTTATGGCTACACCTTC
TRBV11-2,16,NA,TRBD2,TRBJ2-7,CASSLEIVAGAYEQYF,TGTGCCAGCAGCTTAGAAATAGTAGCGGGGGCCTACGAGCAGTACTTC
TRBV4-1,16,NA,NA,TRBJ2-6,CASSQGGVSGANVLTF,TGCGCCAGCAGCCAAGGGGGGGTCTCTGGGGCCAACGTCCTGACTTTC
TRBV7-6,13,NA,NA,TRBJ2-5,CASSLWQGETQYF,TGTGCCAGCAGCTTGTGGCAGGGGGAGACCCAGTACTTC
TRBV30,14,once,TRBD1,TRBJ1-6,CAWAYTGDNSPLHF,TGTGCCTGGGCCTATACAGGGGATAATTCACCCCTCCACTTT
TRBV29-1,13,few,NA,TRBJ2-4,CSVEKGAKNIQYF,TGCAGCGTCGAAAAGGGGGCCAAAAACATTCAGTACTTC
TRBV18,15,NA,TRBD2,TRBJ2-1,CASSPTPGTSNEQFF,TGTGCCAGCTCACCTACCCCGGGGACTAGCAATGAGCAGTTCTTC
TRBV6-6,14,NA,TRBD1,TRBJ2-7,CASSYSGQGYEQYF,TGTGCCAGCAGTTACTCGGGACAGGGTTACGAGCAGTACTTC
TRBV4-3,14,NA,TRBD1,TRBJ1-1,CASSQDYTGVGAFF,TGCGCCAGCAGCCAAGACTATACAGGGGTGGGAGCTTTCTTT
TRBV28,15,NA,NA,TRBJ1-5,CASSVIRTGNQPQHF,TGTGCCAGCAGTGTCATTCGGACAGGCAATCAGCCCCAGCATTTT
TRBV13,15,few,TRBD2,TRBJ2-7,CASSPRTSGSREQYF,TGTGCCAGCAGCCCCCGGACTAGCGGGAGTCGCGAGCAGTACTTC
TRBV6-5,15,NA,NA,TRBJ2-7,CASSFDPGDSYEQYF,TGTGCCAGCAGTTTCGACCCAGGGGACTCCTACGAGCAGTACTTC
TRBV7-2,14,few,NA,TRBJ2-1,CASSLPQGYNEQFF,TGTGCCAGCAGCTTACCCCAGGGTTACAATGAGCAGTTCTTC
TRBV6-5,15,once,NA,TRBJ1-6,CASSYSIERGPPLHF,TGTGCCAGCAGTTACTCCATCGAAAGAGGGCCACCCCTCCACTTT
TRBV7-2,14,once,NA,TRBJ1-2,CASSLLRPSYGYTF,TGTGCCAGCAGCTTACTCAGGCCTTCATATGGCTACACCTTC
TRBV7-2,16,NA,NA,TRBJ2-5,CASSLIRSLYQETQYF,TGTGCCAGCAGCTTAATTCGGTCCCTGTACCAAGAGACCCAGTACTTC
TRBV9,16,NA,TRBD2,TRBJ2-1,CASNQRGDQTYNEQFF,TGTGCCAGCAACCAGCGGGGGGACCAGACTTACAATGAGCAGTTCTTC
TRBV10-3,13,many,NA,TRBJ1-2,CAISVSGKTGYTF,TGTGCCATCAGTGTTTCGGGGAAGACTGGCTACACCTTC
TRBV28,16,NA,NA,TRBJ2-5,CASSPHHRAGRETQYF,TGTGCCAGCAGTCCACATCACAGGGCCGGCCGGGAGACCCAGTACTTC